What follows are 20 T cell receptor beta chains derived from one specimen sequenced in a study of blood T cell repertoires in COVID-19. The table came from immunoSEQ multiplex PCR; TCRdb's copy has only in-frame clones and leaves some out. The sample shows some 270,000 clones, about 83% of them seen only once. Sequenced material: peripheral blood. The receptors stem from a woman aged 35 to 49 who had recovered from COVID-19.

The chain links TRBV6-5 to TRBJ1-2; 9 bases match TRBD1. Germline loops: CDR1 MNHEY, CDR2 SVGAGI. The CDR3 is 15 residues long. J was trimmed by 4 bases and V by 6 bases; bases with no gene match: 9. CDR3 protein: CASSNRGLLGYGYTF. The CDR3 DNA sequence: TGTGCCAGCAGCAACAGGGGGCTCCTGGGCTATGGCTACACCTTC.

V is TRBV11-2 and J is TRBJ2-1, with 8 nucleotides matching TRBD2. Germline V gene data show CDR1 as SGHAT and CDR2 as FQNNGV. The CDR3 has 17 amino acids. V lost 2 bases, J lost 5 bases, and 11 bases stayed unmatched. Written as DNA, the CDR3 is TGTGCCAGCAGCTTATCGTCGGGGCGGGGGGCCCACAATGAGCAGTTCTTC. It yields the protein CASSLSSGRGAHNEQFF.

The chain employs TRBV27 and TRBJ2-7; perhaps TRBD2 as D (5 bases). Trimming took 3 bases from V and 3 from J, leaving 12 bases between them. Germline CDR1 reads MNHEY; CDR2 reads SMNVEV (reference sequence). CDR3 length: 14 amino acids. Here the CDR3 DNA reads TGTGCCAGCAGTTTGGCGGGCCGGGGCTACGAGCAGTACTTC. It yields the protein CASSLAGRGYEQYF.

CDR3 in amino acids: CASSYSGTSDGEQFF. DNA for the CDR3: TGTGCCAGCAGTTACTCTGGGACTAGCGACGGTGAGCAGTTCTTC. This chain connects TRBV6-6 to TRBJ2-1; 10 bases are shared with TRBD2. After removal of 0 bases from V and 9 bases from J, the junction contained 5 bases not matched to a gene. The CDR3 loop spans 15 amino acids. The V gene's germline CDR1 is MNHNY and CDR2 SVGAGI (reference sequence).

This chain uses TRBV5-6 with TRBJ2-2; D gene uncertain. Looked up from germline, CDR1 is SGHDT and CDR2 is YYEEEE. This CDR3 is built from 12 residues. V was cut by 3 bases and J by 3 bases, with 3 bases left in between. CDR3 region: CASSSYTGELFF. CDR3 DNA: TGTGCCAGCAGCTCGTACACCGGGGAGCTGTTTTTT.

This clone was counted a few times. The chain has TRBV28 and TRBJ2-5; 7 bases fit TRBD1. Trimming removed 7 bases from V and 3 bases from J; junction bases left unmatched: 8. In germline, CDR1 is MDHEN, CDR2 SYDVKM. The CDR3 contains 14 residues. The CDR3 reads CASMPTGREETQYF. CDR3 sequence (DNA): TGTGCCAGCATGCCGACAGGGCGGGAAGAGACCCAGTACTTC.

The genes are TRBV11-2 and TRBJ2-2, with no clear D. The V end was cut by 7 bases, the J end by 2 bases, with 11 bases between. Germline loops: CDR1 SGHAT, CDR2 FQNNGV. The CDR3 loop spans 14 amino acids. The CDR3 region is CASKTAVNTGELFF. The CDR3 coding sequence is TGTGCCAGCAAAACGGCGGTTAACACCGGGGAGCTGTTTTTT.

The rearrangement uses TRBV5-1 and TRBJ2-1; D perhaps matches TRBD1 (6 bases). The V end lost 4 bases, the J end lost 8 bases, and 16 bases lay between the germline ends. Germline V gene data show CDR1 as SGHRS and CDR2 as YFSETQ. CDR3 length: 14 amino acids. The CDR3 DNA reads TGCGCCAGCAGCGAGGGACACCAGGGAGATGAGCAGTTCTTC. It yields the protein CASSEGHQGDEQFF. The variable domain in full, completed from reference TRBV5-1 and TRBJ2-1, reads KAGVTQTPRYLIKTRGQQVTLSCSPISGHRSVSWYQQTPGQGLQFLFEYFSETQRNKGNFPGRFSGRQFSNSRSEMNVSTLELGDSALYLCASSEGHQGDEQFFGPGTRLTVL.

With respect to this clone: This sample includes further DNA sequences coding for the same CDR3. This chain uses TRBV6-5 with TRBJ1-1, with D tentatively TRBD1 (5 bases). V lost 2 bases, J lost 2 bases, and 9 bases lay in between. Germline CDR1 reads MNHEY; CDR2 reads SVGAGI. CDR3 size: 14 residues. CDR3 sequence: CASSYRQRNTEAFF. Written as DNA, the CDR3 is TGTGCCAGCAGTTACCGACAGAGAAACACTGAAGCTTTCTTT.

The V call is TRBV2, the J call TRBJ2-1, with unresolved D. Germline CDR1 reads SNHLY; CDR2 reads FYNNEI. CDR3 length: 14 residues. V was pared by 4 bases and J by 3 bases, with 10 bases between. The CDR3 region is CASSASTGYNEQFF. CDR3 DNA: TGTGCCAGCAGTGCCTCAACTGGCTACAATGAGCAGTTCTTC.

This clone was seen only a few times. This CDR3 reads CASSYAAPGQPQHF. In DNA form, the CDR3 reads TGTGCCAGCAGTTACGCGGCACCCGGCCAGCCCCAGCATTTT. The chain has TRBV6-2 or TRBV6-3 and TRBJ1-5; D is uncertain. The V gene's germline CDR1 is MNHEY and CDR2 SVGEGT. This CDR3 spans 14 amino acids. Trimming removed 2 bases at V and 7 bases at J, with 12 bases between.

This clone has a handful of counts. The rearrangement uses TRBV30 and TRBJ1-5; no reliable D call. Germline loops: CDR1 GTSNPN, CDR2 SVGIG (reference sequence). V lost 5 bases and J lost 4, with 6 bases in between. The CDR3 is made up of 11 amino acids. In DNA, the CDR3 is TGTGCCTGGGGGAGGAATCAGCCCCAGCATTTT. This encodes CAWGRNQPQHF.

The chain has TRBV19 and TRBJ2-7; 10 bases align to TRBD2. The CDR3 is made up of 15 amino acids. CDR1 and CDR2 from the germline V gene are LNHDA and SQIVND (reference sequence). Germline trimming cut 6 bases from V and 3 bases from J; bases unmatched to any gene: 8. The CDR3 DNA reads TGTGCCAGTAGCACCGGGACTAGCGAAATCTACGAGCAGTACTTC. It yields the protein CASSTGTSEIYEQYF. The complete variable domain, with remaining parts taken from reference TRBV19 and TRBJ2-7, reads DGGITQSPKYLFRKEGQNVTLSCEQNLNHDAMYWYRQDPGQGLRLIYYSQIVNDFQKGDIAEGYSVSREKKESFPLTVTSAQKNPTAFYLCASSTGTSEIYEQYFGPGTRLTVT.

The J gene is TRBJ1-5, the V gene TRBV6-1; TRBD1 aligns across 8 bases. Trimming cost V 2 bases and J 3 bases; bases outside gene matches: 6. CDR3 length: 16 residues. Germline CDR1 is MNHNS and CDR2 is SASEGT. For the CDR3, the DNA is TGTGCCAGCAGTGAAATGTCAGGGGGCATCAATCAGCCCCAGCATTTT. Protein product: CASSEMSGGINQPQHF.

The rearrangement joins TRBV5-6 to TRBJ1-5, with D possibly matching TRBD1 (5 bases). CDR1 is SGHDT and CDR2 is YYEEEE in the germline V gene. V was clipped by 1 base and J by 1 base, with 18 bases between them. This CDR3 spans 18 amino acids. The CDR3 coding sequence is TGTGCCAGCAGCTTGTCGTGGGGGGACCGGATAAGCAATCAGCCCCAGCATTTT. It translates to CASSLSWGDRISNQPQHF.

The chain is built from TRBV2 and TRBJ1-2; 9 nucleotides match TRBD1. CDR1 is SNHLY, CDR2 FYNNEI, per germline. The CDR3 has 13 amino acids. Unmatched junction bases numbered 3, after V lost 5 bases and J lost 5 bases. CDR3 sequence (DNA): TGTGCCAGCAGTCCCGGGACAGGGTATGGCTACACCTTC. Protein product: CASSPGTGYGYTF.

The chain is built from TRBV7-9 and TRBJ2-7; 7 bases align to TRBD1. The junction had 8 bases not matched to a gene; V was cut back by 8 bases and J by 4 bases. Germline V CDR1 and CDR2: SEHNR, FQNEAQ (reference sequence). This CDR3 is built from 13 residues. CDR3 amino acids: CASQGQKGYEQYF. The CDR3 nucleotides read TGTGCCAGCCAGGGACAGAAGGGGTACGAGCAGTACTTC.

The CDR3 nucleotides are TGTGCCAGCAGTGAGTTATGGAGCTCCTACGAGCAGTACTTC. Protein: CASSELWSSYEQYF. The gene calls are TRBV6-1 and TRBJ2-7; D gene uncertain. Germline V CDR1 and CDR2: MNHNS, SASEGT. CDR3 length: 14 amino acids. V dropped 3 bases and J dropped 0 bases, with 9 bases sitting between them.

The chain carries TRBV29-1 and TRBJ2-7; the D is unclear. This CDR3 has 14 amino acids. The germline V gene has CDR1 SQVTM and CDR2 ANQGSEA. Trimming removed 4 bases at V and 2 bases at J, with 15 bases between. The CDR3 region has the DNA TGCAGCGTTGTCGTTGGCGGCTCTACCTACGAGCAGTACTTC. The encoded protein is CSVVVGGSTYEQYF.

The V and J genes are TRBV7-9 and TRBJ1-6, with 10 bases matching TRBD1. The CDR3 covers 17 residues. Trimming cost V 5 bases and J 9 bases; bases outside gene matches: 13. Looked up from germline, CDR1 is SEHNR and CDR2 is FQNEAQ (reference sequence). The CDR3 sequence: CASSPDRGPGEISPLHF. The CDR3, as DNA: TGTGCCAGCAGCCCTGACAGGGGGCCCGGAGAAATTTCACCCCTCCACTTT.